This TCR beta chain was captured by sequencing in a study of blood T cell repertoires in COVID-19. Germline V gene data show CDR1 as LNHDA and CDR2 as SQIVND (reference sequence). The CDR3 covers 15 residues. V lost 4 bases, J lost 5 bases, and 8 bases stayed unmatched. Using immunoSEQ multiplex PCR, the repertoire was profiled, and TCRdb retains in-frame clones only, with some absent. Here the sample spans about 190,000 clones, roughly 80% being singletons. V and J are TRBV19 and TRBJ2-5; 9 positions agree with TRBD1. The clonotype comes from a man aged 50 to 60 who had recovered from COVID-19. The sequencing sample was made of peripheral blood. CDR3 sequence (DNA): TGTGCCAGTAGTAGGGGACAGGGACGTGGGGAGACCCAGTACTTC. It encodes CASSRGQGRGETQYF. The whole variable domain, filled in from reference TRBV19 and TRBJ2-5, reads DGGITQSPKYLFRKEGQNVTLSCEQNLNHDAMYWYRQDPGQGLRLIYYSQIVNDFQKGDIAEGYSVSREKKESFPLTVTSAQKNPTAFYLCASSRGQGRGETQYFGPGTRLLVL.